This TCR beta chain was sequenced in a study of T cell repertoires in cytomegalovirus infection. TCRdb used MiXCR to reprocess the reads, holding one entry per CDR3 protein. The sample lists around 630,000 distinct CDR3 sequences, approximately 24% occurring once. The TCR sequence derives from a human donor in good health (CMV status not recorded). Some clones in this sample may be carry-over from other donors' samples. The sample comprised CD8+ T cells from PBMCs.

CDR3 sequence (DNA): TGTGCCAGCAGTGGGTGGAGGGGGCAGGGCTACGAGCAGTACTTC. Translation: CASSGWRGQGYEQYF. The rearrangement uses TRBV2 and TRBJ2-7; D might be TRBD1 (7 bases). CDR1 is SNHLY, CDR2 FYNNEI, per germline. V lost 4 bases, J lost 3 bases, and 16 bases lay in between. CDR3 size: 15 residues.